Listed below are T cell receptor beta chains from one sample, sequenced in a study of T-cell reconstitution after alpha-beta-depleted transplantation in children. TCRdb re-called the PCR reads with MiXCR, one entry per CDR3 protein. The sample gives around 580,000 distinct CDR3 sequences, 23% of which show up once; around 14% is in the top ten. The sequencing here drew on PBMCs, mostly from graft donor cells, taken 360 days after TCRalphabeta/CD19-depleted stem cell transplant. All receptors derive from a boy younger than two who had a stem cell transplant for acute myeloid leukemia, so the T cells may come from the graft donor. Each CDR3 is given with its conserved first and last residue. Fields, in order: clone size, J gene, V gene, D gene, CDR3 length, CDR3 DNA, CDR3 protein. D genes are given only for firm matches. Rows may omit the clone size; those that give it use once, few, many or a size class.

>NA|TRBJ2-3|TRBV6-4|TRBD2|16
TGTGCCAGCAGTGACCGCGGGGGGGCCCTTCGTGGTACGCAGTATTTT
CASSDRGGALRGTQYF
>NA|TRBJ1-5|TRBV4-1|NA|16
TGCGCCAGCAGCCAAGATATGTGGAGTAGAAGTCAGCCCCAGCATTTT
CASSQDMWSRSQPQHF
>once|TRBJ2-5|TRBV6-5|NA|15
TGTGCCAGCAGTTATTCCTGGAGCGTCCAAGAGACCCAGTACTTC
CASSYSWSVQETQYF
>NA|TRBJ2-2|TRBV11-2|TRBD2|21
TGTGCCAGCAGCTTAGGGTCCCTAGCGGGGGGGCCAATCTGGAACACCGGGGAGCTGTTTTTT
CASSLGSLAGGPIWNTGELFF
>many|TRBJ2-4|TRBV6-1|NA|13
TGTGCCAGCCTTTTGTTAGCCAAAAACATTCAGTACTTC
CASLLLAKNIQYF
>many|TRBJ1-1|TRBV25-1|TRBD1|13
TGTGCCAGCAGTGTTACAGGGGCCACTGAAGCTTTCTTT
CASSVTGATEAFF
>few|TRBJ2-3|TRBV6-6|NA|13
TGTGCCAGCATCGAAGGGGAAGGAGATACGCAGTATTTT
CASIEGEGDTQYF
>few|TRBJ2-1|TRBV11-2|TRBD2|15
TGTGCCAGCAGCCCAACTAGCGGGGTGATCAATGAGCAGTTCTTC
CASSPTSGVINEQFF
>NA|TRBJ2-1|TRBV20-1|NA|15
TGCAGTGCTAGGATCCCCGGGACTCCGACGGGTGAGCAGTTCTTC
CSARIPGTPTGEQFF
>many|TRBJ1-2|TRBV4-2|NA|16
TGTGCCAGCAGCCAGAGGGACTGGACCATCGGATATGGCTACACCTTC
CASSQRDWTIGYGYTF
>NA|TRBJ2-4|TRBV19|NA|15
TGTGCCAGTAGCACCGGGACCTTAGCCAAAAACATTCAGTACTTC
CASSTGTLAKNIQYF
>many|TRBJ2-1|TRBV6-5|NA|15
TGTGCCAGCAGTTACCAAGGACAACTATACAATGAGCAGTTCTTC
CASSYQGQLYNEQFF
>few|TRBJ1-5|TRBV20-1|NA|15
TGCAGTGCCTTCACACCGGGGGCGGGCAATCAGCCCCAGCATTTT
CSAFTPGAGNQPQHF
>NA|TRBJ2-1|TRBV11-2|NA|15
TGTGCCAGCACCATTGTGGGGGATCTAGGTAATGAGCAGTTCTTC
CASTIVGDLGNEQFF
>few|TRBJ2-3|TRBV20-1|NA|14
TGCAGTGCTAGTCGCAGGGCGGGCCTGGATACGCAGTATTTT
CSASRRAGLDTQYF
>NA|TRBJ2-1|TRBV27|TRBD2|15
TGTGCCAGCAGTTTTCGGCGGGGGATTTACAATGAGCAGTTCTTC
CASSFRRGIYNEQFF
>NA|TRBJ1-3|TRBV20-1|NA|14
TGCAGTGCAAACTCAGTGAACTCTGGAAACACCATATATTTT
CSANSVNSGNTIYF
>NA|TRBJ2-1|TRBV5-1|NA|14
TGCGCCAGCAGCTTTGTCAGGAGTGACAATGAGCAGTTCTTC
CASSFVRSDNEQFF
>NA|TRBJ2-1|TRBV20-1|NA|11
TGCAGTGCTAGAGGTCGGGGCGAGCAGTTCTTC
CSARGRGEQFF
>many|TRBJ2-5|TRBV20-1|NA|15
TGCAGTGCTAGAGATCGTATGAACACCCAAGAGACCCAGTACTTC
CSARDRMNTQETQYF
>many|TRBJ2-7|TRBV29-1|NA|13
TGCAGCGCCCAAGAGGGGGACGGCTACGAGCAGTACTTC
CSAQEGDGYEQYF
>few|TRBJ2-1|TRBV30|NA|14
TGTGCCTACCTATACAAGAAGACCTGGGATGAGCAGTTCTTC
CAYLYKKTWDEQFF
>NA|TRBJ2-7|TRBV28|NA|13
TGTGCCAGCAGTGCTAGGGTATGGAACGAGCAGTACTTC
CASSARVWNEQYF
>few|TRBJ2-5|TRBV28|NA|14
TGTGCCAGCAGTCCGACAGTCTACCAAGAGACCCAGTACTTC
CASSPTVYQETQYF
>many|TRBJ1-2|TRBV12-3/TRBV12-4|NA|13
TGTGCCAGCAGTCCTACCTTTGTCTATGGCTACACCTTC
CASSPTFVYGYTF
>NA|TRBJ2-7|TRBV7-3|TRBD1|15
TGTGCCAGCAGCTTAAAGGGACAGGCCCCCTACGAGCAGTACTTC
CASSLKGQAPYEQYF
>many|TRBJ2-7|TRBV7-2|TRBD2|14
TGTGCCAGCAGCTTAGAAGGCGGGGGCTACGAGCAGTACTTC
CASSLEGGGYEQYF
>many|TRBJ2-5|TRBV7-6|TRBD1|15
TGTGCCAGCAGCCCCGACAGGGGGCATTGGGAGACCCAGTACTTC
CASSPDRGHWETQYF
>NA|TRBJ2-7|TRBV3-1|NA|15
TGTGCCAGCAGCCAAGTGTGGCCTCTCTCCTACGAGCAGTACTTC
CASSQVWPLSYEQYF
>NA|TRBJ1-3|TRBV20-1|NA|12
TGCAGTGCTCCCGCGACGGTTAACACCATATATTTT
CSAPATVNTIYF
>once|TRBJ1-2|TRBV10-2|NA|14
TGCGCCAGCAGTGAGTCAGGTGGCAGCTATGGCTACACCTTC
CASSESGGSYGYTF
>NA|TRBJ2-7|TRBV7-9|TRBD1|13
TGTGCCAGCAGCTTAAAGGGGGCAAGGGAGCAGTACTTC
CASSLKGAREQYF
>NA|TRBJ2-1|TRBV20-1|NA|14
TGCAGTGCGAACGAGGGGGGGGACTACAATGAGCAGTTCTTC
CSANEGGDYNEQFF
>many|TRBJ2-3|TRBV28|TRBD1|16
TGTGCCAGCACCGACAGGGCTATGGGAGGCACAGATACGCAGTATTTT
CASTDRAMGGTDTQYF
>NA|TRBJ2-1|TRBV28|TRBD2|16
TGTGCCAGCAGCCCTCTATTAGCGGGGTTCTACAATGAGCAGTTCTTC
CASSPLLAGFYNEQFF